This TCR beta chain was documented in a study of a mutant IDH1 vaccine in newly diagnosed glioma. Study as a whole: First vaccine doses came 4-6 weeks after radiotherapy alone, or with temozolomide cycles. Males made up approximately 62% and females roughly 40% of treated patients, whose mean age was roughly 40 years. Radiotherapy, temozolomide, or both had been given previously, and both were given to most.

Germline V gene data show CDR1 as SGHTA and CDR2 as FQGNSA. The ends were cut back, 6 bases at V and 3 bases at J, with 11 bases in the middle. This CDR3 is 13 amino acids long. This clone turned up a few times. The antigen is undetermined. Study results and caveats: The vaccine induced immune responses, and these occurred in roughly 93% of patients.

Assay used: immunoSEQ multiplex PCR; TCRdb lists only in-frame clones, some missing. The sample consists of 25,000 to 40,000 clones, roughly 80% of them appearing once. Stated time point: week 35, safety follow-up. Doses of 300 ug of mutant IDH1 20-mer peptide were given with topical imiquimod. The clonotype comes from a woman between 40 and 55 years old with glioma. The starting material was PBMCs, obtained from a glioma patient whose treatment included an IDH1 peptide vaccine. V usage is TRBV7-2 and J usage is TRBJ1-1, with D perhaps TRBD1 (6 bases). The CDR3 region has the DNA TGTGCCAGCAGAACAGGGTTGTACACTGAAGCTTTCTTT. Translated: CASRTGLYTEAFF.